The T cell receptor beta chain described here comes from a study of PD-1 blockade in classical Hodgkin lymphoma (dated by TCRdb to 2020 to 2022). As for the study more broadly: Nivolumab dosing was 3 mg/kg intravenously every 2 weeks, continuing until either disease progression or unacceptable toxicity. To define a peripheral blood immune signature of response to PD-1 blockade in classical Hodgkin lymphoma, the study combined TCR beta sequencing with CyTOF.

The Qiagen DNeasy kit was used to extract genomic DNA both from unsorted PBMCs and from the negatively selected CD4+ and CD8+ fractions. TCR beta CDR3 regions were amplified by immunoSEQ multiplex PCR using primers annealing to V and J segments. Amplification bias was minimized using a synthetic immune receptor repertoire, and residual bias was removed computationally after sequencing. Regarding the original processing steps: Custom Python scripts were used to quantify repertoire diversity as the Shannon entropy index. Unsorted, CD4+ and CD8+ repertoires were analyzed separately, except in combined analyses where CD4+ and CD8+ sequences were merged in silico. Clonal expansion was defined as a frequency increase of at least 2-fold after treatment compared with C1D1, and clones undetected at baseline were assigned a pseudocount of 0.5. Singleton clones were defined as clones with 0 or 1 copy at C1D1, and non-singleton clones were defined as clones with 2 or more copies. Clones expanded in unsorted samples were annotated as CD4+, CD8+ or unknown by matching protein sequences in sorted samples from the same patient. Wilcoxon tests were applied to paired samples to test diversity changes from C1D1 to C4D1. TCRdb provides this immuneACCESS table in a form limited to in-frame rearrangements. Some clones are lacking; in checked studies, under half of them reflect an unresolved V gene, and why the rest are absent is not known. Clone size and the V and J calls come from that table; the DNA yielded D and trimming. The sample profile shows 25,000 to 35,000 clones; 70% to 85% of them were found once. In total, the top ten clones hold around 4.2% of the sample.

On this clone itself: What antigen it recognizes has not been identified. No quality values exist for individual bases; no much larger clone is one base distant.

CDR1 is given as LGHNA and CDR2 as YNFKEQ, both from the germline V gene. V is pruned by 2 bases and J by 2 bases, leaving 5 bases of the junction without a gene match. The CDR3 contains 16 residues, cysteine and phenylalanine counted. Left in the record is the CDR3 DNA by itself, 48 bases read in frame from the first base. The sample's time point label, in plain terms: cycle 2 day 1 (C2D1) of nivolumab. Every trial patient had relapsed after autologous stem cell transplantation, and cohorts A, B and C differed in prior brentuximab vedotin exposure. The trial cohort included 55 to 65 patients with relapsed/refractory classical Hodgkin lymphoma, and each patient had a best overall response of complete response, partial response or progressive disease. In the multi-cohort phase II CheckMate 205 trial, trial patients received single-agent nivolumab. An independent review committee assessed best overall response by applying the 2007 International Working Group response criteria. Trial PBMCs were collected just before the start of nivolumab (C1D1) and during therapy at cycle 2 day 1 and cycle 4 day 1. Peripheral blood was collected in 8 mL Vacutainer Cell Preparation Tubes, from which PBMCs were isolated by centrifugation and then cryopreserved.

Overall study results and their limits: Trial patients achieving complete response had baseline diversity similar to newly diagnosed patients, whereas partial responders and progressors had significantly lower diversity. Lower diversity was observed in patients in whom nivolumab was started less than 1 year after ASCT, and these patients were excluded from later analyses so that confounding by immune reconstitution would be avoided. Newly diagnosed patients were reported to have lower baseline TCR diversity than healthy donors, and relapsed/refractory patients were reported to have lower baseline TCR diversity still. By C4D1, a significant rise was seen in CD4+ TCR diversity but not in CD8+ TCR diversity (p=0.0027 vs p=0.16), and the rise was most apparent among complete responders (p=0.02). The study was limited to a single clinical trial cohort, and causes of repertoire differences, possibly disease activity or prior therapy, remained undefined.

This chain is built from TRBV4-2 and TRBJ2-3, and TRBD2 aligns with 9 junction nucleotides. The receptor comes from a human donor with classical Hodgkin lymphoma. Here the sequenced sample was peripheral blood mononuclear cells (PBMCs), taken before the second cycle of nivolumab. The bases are TGTGCCAGCAGCCAATTGACTAGCGGATCCACAGATACGCAGTATTTT. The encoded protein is CASSQLTSGSTDTQYF.